This note documents a single TCR beta chain sequence. Germline lookup yields CDR1 SQVTM and CDR2 ANQGSEA. This CDR3 is 13 amino acids long. Germline trimming cut 7 bases from V and 7 bases from J; bases unmatched to any gene: 8. The sample is drawn from a study of T cell changes during pregnancy in multiple sclerosis. The table came from immunoSEQ multiplex PCR; TCRdb's copy has only in-frame clones and leaves some out. Found here are 30,000 to 40,000 clones, around 90% of them singletons; the top ten hold 0.6% to 0.8%. The V call is TRBV29-1, the J call TRBJ1-4; 8 bases align to TRBD1. The TCR comes from a female donor in good health, enrolled as a control in a pregnancy study. The starting material was CD4+ T cells from peripheral blood mononuclear cells, obtained in the second trimester of pregnancy. CDR3 coding DNA: TGCAGCGGCCTTCAGGGGGCGGGTGAAAAACTGTTTTTT. Translating it yields CSGLQGAGEKLFF.